One and the same sample provided the 13 T cell receptor beta chains below, sequenced in a study of blood T cell repertoires in COVID-19. The assay was immunoSEQ multiplex PCR, and TCRdb's table has in-frame clones only and misses some. The sample contains about 240,000 clones, around 89% of which appear only once. The sample consisted of PBMCs or T cells enriched from blood (not recorded which). These receptors came from a woman aged 30 to 39 who had recovered from COVID-19.

The V call is TRBV19, the J call TRBJ2-7; the D gene is possibly TRBD2 (6 bases). Trimming removed 5 bases from V and 4 bases from J, with 15 bases in between. Germline CDR1 is LNHDA and CDR2 is SQIVND (reference sequence). The CDR3 is made up of 14 amino acids. The CDR3 coding sequence is TGTGCCAGTAGTCCCCCCGGGGGTTGGTACGAGCAGTACTTC. It codes for CASSPPGGWYEQYF.

The V gene is TRBV28, the J gene TRBJ2-4; 12 nucleotides line up with TRBD2. Germline loops: CDR1 MDHEN, CDR2 SYDVKM. V shed 6 bases and J 7 bases; nucleotides not matched to a gene: 10. This CDR3 contains 16 residues. CDR3 amino acids: CASSRTSGTLRNIQYF. In nucleotides, the CDR3 is TGTGCCAGCAGCCGGACTAGCGGGACGCTTCGCAACATTCAGTACTTC.

The genes are TRBV7-8 and TRBJ1-2; D not resolved. CDR3 length: 16 residues. V gave up 1 base and J gave up 2 bases, with 14 bases separating them. Germline loops: CDR1 SGHVS, CDR2 FQNEAQ. The CDR3 nucleotides read TGTGCCAGCAGCTTAGTGGGAGGACCCACCAACTATGGCTACACCTTC. It specifies CASSLVGGPTNYGYTF.

V and J are TRBV5-6 and TRBJ2-7; D is possibly TRBD1 (5 bases). Trimming pared 4 bases from V and 0 bases from J, leaving 14 bases between. Germline CDR1 is SGHDT and CDR2 is YYEEEE. This CDR3 has 15 amino acids. CDR3 nucleotide sequence: TGTGCCAGCAGCGGGAACCAGGGCCTCTCCTACGAGCAGTACTTC. Amino acids: CASSGNQGLSYEQYF. The variable domain in full, completed from reference TRBV5-6 and TRBJ2-7, reads DAGVTQSPTHLIKTRGQQVTLRCSPKSGHDTVSWYQQALGQGPQFIFQYYEEEERQRGNFPDRFSGHQFPNYSSELNVNALLLGDSALYLCASSGNQGLSYEQYFGPGTRLTVT.

This clone was counted between two and nine times. J is TRBJ2-1 and V is TRBV19; D possibly corresponds to TRBD2 (6 bases). This CDR3 has 16 residues. Germline CDR1 is LNHDA and CDR2 is SQIVND (reference sequence). Trimming pared 6 bases from V and 8 bases from J, leaving 23 bases between. CDR3 DNA: TGTGCCAGTAGCCTAGTGGGAGGCCCCTTAGAGGATGAGCAGTTCTTC. Translated: CASSLVGGPLEDEQFF.

This chain uses TRBV6-2 or TRBV6-3 with TRBJ1-1; D unclear. Trimming took 4 bases from V and 0 from J, leaving 12 bases between them. The germline CDR1 and CDR2 sequences are MNHEY and SVGEGT. This CDR3 is 15 amino acids long. The CDR3 region is CASSLYSVMNTEAFF. CDR3 coding DNA: TGTGCCAGCAGTTTGTATTCCGTAATGAACACTGAAGCTTTCTTT.

The V call is TRBV10-3, the J call TRBJ2-7, with 9 bases that match TRBD2. The CDR3 contains 16 residues. The ends lost 2 bases at V and 2 bases at J; junction bases unmatched: 7. Germline V gene sequence: CDR1 ENHRY, CDR2 SYGVKD. The CDR3 coding sequence is TGTGCCATCAGTGAGGCGAAGACTAGCGGAACCTACGAGCAGTACTTC. Protein sequence: CAISEAKTSGTYEQYF.

This chain uses TRBV4-1 with TRBJ2-1, with 8 bases that match TRBD2. After removal of 2 bases from V and 9 bases from J, the junction contained 12 bases not matched to a gene. The CDR3 loop spans 16 amino acids. Germline V gene lookup returns CDR1 MGHRA and CDR2 YSYEKL. CDR3 amino acids: CASSQQSAGAKSEQFF. The CDR3 coding sequence is TGCGCCAGCAGCCAACAGTCAGCGGGGGCCAAGTCTGAGCAGTTCTTC.

V usage is TRBV7-2 and J usage is TRBJ1-1; no reliable D call. The V gene's germline CDR1 is SGHTA and CDR2 FQGNSA. V was clipped by 5 bases and J by 3 bases, with 10 bases between them. The CDR3 runs to 13 residues. The CDR3 DNA sequence: TGTGCCAGCAGCCAGGTGGAGGACACTGAAGCTTTCTTT. Translated, it gives CASSQVEDTEAFF.

The chain carries TRBV5-1 and TRBJ2-3; 9 nucleotides align to TRBD1. V shed 3 bases, J shed 3 bases, and the junction held 5 bases outside the gene matches. The CDR3 sequence is 15 residues long. Germline CDR1 SGHRS, CDR2 YFSETQ. This CDR3 reads CASSSGQGQTDTQYF. DNA of the CDR3: TGCGCCAGCAGCTCCGGACAGGGGCAAACAGATACGCAGTATTTT.

This chain links TRBV7-2 with TRBJ2-7, with 10 bases identical to TRBD2. This CDR3 is 13 amino acids long. Trimming removed 4 bases from V and 7 bases from J; junction bases left unmatched: 4. The V gene's germline CDR1 is SGHTA and CDR2 FQGNSA. CDR3 loop: CASSYSGRQEQYF. In DNA, the CDR3 is TGTGCCAGCAGCTATAGCGGGAGGCAAGAGCAGTACTTC.

The chain has TRBV7-3 and TRBJ2-3; 10 nucleotides agree with TRBD1. Per the germline V gene, CDR1 is SGHTA and CDR2 is FQGTGA. Losses at the gene ends were 6 bases for V and 4 bases for J; bases not matched to a gene: 4. CDR3 length equals 14 residues. CDR3 loop: CASSDRGLADTQYF. The CDR3 nucleotides are TGTGCCAGCAGTGACAGGGGGCTAGCAGATACGCAGTATTTT.

This rearrangement joins TRBV28 to TRBJ2-3; D perhaps matches TRBD2 (5 bases). There are 15 residues in the CDR3. Germline loops: CDR1 MDHEN, CDR2 SYDVKM. V was pared by 10 bases and J by 0 bases, with 17 bases between. CDR3 sequence (DNA): TGTGCCACGCTACCGGGAAAAAGGAGCACAGATACGCAGTATTTT. Amino acids: CATLPGKRSTDTQYF.